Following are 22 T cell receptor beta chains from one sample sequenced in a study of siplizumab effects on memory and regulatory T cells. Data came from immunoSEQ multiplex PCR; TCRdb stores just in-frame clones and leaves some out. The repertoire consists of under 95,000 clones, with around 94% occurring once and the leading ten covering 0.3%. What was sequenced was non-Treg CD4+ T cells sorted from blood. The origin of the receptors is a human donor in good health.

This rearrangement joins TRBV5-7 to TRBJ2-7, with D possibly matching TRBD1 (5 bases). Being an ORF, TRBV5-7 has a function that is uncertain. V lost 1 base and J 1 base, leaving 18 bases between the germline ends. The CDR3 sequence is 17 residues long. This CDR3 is CASSLLFTRVESYEQYF. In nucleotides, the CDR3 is TGTGCCAGCAGCTTGCTTTTTACCAGGGTTGAATCCTACGAGCAGTACTTC.

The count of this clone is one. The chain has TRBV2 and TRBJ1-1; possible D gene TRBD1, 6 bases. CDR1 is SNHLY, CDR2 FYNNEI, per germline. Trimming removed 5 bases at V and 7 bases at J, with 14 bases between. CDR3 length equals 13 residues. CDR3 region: CASSLGQLNEAFF. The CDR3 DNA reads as TGTGCCAGCAGTCTAGGACAGCTAAATGAAGCTTTCTTT.

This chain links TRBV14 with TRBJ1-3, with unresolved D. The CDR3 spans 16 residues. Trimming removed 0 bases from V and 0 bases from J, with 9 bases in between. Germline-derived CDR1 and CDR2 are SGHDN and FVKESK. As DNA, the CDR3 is TGTGCCAGCAGCCAAGATTTGGGAGGCTCTGGAAACACCATATATTTT. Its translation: CASSQDLGGSGNTIYF.

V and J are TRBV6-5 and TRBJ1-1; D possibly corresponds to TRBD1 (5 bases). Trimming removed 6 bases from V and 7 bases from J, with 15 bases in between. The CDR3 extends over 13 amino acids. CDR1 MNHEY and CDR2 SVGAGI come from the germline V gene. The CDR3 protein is CASRARDQGEAFF. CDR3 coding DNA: TGTGCCAGCAGGGCACGGGATCAGGGTGAAGCTTTCTTT.

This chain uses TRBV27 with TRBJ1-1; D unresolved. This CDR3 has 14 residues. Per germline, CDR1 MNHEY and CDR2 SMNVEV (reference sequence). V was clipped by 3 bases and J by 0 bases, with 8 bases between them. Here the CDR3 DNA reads TGTGCCAGCAGTTTCTTGGGGTTGAACACTGAAGCTTTCTTT. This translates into CASSFLGLNTEAFF.

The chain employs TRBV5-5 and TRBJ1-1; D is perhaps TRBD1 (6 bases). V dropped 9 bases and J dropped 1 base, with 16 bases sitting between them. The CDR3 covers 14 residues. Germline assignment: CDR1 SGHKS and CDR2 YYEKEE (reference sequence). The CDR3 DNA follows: TGTGCCACCCAGAGGGGGGGCGCGAACACTGAAGCTTTCTTT. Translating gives CATQRGGANTEAFF.

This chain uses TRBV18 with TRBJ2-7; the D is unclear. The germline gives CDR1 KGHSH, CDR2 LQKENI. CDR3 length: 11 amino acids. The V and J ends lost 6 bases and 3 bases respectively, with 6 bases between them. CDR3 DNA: TGTGCCAGCTCTCTAAACTACGAGCAGTACTTC. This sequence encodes CASSLNYEQYF.

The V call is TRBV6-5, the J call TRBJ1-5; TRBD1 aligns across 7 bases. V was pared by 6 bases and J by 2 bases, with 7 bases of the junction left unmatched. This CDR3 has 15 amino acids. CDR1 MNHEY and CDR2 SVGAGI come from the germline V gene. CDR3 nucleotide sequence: TGTGCCAGCAGGAGAACAGGGGTCGGCAATCAGCCCCAGCATTTT. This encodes CASRRTGVGNQPQHF.

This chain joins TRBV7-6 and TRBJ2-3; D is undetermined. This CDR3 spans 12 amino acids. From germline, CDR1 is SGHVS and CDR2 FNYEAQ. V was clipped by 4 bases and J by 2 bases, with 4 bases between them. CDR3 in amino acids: CASSSHTDTQYF. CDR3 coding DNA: TGTGCCAGCAGCTCTCACACAGATACGCAGTATTTT.

The CDR3, as DNA: TGTGCCAGCAGTGAAATAGGCGGGGCCTATGGCTACACCTTC. Protein sequence: CASSEIGGAYGYTF. The chain combines TRBV2 with TRBJ1-2; possible D gene TRBD1, 5 bases. There are 14 residues in the CDR3. The V end was cut by 2 bases, the J end by 4 bases, with 11 bases between. CDR1 SNHLY and CDR2 FYNNEI come from the germline V gene.

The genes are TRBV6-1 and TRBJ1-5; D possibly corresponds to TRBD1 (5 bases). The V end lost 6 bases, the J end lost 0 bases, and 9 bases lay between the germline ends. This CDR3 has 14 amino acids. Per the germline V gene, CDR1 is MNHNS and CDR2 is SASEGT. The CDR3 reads CASRGAVSNQPQHF. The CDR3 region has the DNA TGTGCCAGCAGAGGGGCCGTTAGCAATCAGCCCCAGCATTTT.

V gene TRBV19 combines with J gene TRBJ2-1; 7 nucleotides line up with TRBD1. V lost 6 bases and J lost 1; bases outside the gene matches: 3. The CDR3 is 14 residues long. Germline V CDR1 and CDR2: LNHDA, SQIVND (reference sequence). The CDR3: CASRGGLSYNEQFF. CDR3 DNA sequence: TGTGCCAGTAGAGGGGGCCTATCCTACAATGAGCAGTTCTTC.

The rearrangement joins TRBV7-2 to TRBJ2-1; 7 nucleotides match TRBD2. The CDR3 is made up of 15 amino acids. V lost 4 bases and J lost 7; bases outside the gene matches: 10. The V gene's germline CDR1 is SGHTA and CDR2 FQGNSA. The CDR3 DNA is TGTGCCAGCAGCTCGAGCGGGACTCGATTTAATGAGCAGTTCTTC. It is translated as CASSSSGTRFNEQFF.

CDR3: CASSVLAGDTNTGELFF. The CDR3, as DNA: TGTGCCAGCAGCGTACTAGCGGGAGACACGAACACCGGGGAGCTGTTTTTT. The chain joins TRBV11-3 to TRBJ2-2; 11 nucleotides line up with TRBD2. CDR3 size: 17 residues. V shed 5 bases and J 0 bases; nucleotides not matched to a gene: 5. Germline loops: CDR1 SGHNT, CDR2 YENEEA.

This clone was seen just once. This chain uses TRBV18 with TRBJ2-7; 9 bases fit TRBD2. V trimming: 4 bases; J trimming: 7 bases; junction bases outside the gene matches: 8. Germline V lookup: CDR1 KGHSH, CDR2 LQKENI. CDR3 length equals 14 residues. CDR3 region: CASSLGGRAKEQYF. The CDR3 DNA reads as TGTGCCAGCTCACTGGGCGGGAGGGCCAAAGAGCAGTACTTC.

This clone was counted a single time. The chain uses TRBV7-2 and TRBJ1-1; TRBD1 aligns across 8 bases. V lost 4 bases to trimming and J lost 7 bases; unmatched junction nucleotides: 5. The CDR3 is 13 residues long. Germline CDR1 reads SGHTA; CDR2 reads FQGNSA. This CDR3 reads CASSSQQGVEAFF. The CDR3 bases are TGTGCCAGCAGCTCCCAACAGGGGGTTGAAGCTTTCTTT.

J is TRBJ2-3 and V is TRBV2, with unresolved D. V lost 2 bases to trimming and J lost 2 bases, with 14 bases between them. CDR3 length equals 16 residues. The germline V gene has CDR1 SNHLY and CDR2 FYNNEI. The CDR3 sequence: CASSELVAGNTDTQYF. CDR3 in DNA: TGTGCCAGCAGTGAATTGGTAGCTGGTAACACAGATACGCAGTATTTT.

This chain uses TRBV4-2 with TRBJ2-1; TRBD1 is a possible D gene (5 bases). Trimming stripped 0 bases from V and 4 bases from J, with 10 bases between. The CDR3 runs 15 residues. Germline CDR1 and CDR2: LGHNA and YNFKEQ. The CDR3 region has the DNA TGTGCCAGCAGCCAAGATTGGGGCCAGTACAATGAGCAGTTCTTC. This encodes CASSQDWGQYNEQFF.

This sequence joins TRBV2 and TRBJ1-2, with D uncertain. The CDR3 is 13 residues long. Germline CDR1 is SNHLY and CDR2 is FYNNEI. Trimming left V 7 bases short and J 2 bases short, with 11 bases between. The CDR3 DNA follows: TGTGCCAGCATCGATGACGGGAACTATGGCTACACCTTC. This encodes CASIDDGNYGYTF.

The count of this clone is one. The CDR3 DNA is TGTGCCAGCAGTCCTGACAGGGTTGTTGAAAAACTGTTTTTT. Translation: CASSPDRVVEKLFF. This chain joins TRBV2 and TRBJ1-4, with 7 nucleotides matching TRBD1. The germline V gene has CDR1 SNHLY and CDR2 FYNNEI. With V trimmed by 5 bases and J by 7 bases, 7 bases remained unmatched. This CDR3 has 14 amino acids.

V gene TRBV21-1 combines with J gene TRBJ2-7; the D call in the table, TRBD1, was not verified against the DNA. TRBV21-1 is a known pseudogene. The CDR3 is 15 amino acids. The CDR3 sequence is CASTGVRGPPYEQYF. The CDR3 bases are TGTGCCAGCACTGGGGTCAGGGGTCCCCCTTACGAGCAGTACTTC.

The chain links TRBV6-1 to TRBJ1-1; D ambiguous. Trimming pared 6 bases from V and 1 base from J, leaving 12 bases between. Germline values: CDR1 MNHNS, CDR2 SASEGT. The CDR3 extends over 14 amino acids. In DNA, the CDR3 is TGTGCCAGCAGCCAAAGATGGGGGAACACTGAAGCTTTCTTT. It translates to CASSQRWGNTEAFF.